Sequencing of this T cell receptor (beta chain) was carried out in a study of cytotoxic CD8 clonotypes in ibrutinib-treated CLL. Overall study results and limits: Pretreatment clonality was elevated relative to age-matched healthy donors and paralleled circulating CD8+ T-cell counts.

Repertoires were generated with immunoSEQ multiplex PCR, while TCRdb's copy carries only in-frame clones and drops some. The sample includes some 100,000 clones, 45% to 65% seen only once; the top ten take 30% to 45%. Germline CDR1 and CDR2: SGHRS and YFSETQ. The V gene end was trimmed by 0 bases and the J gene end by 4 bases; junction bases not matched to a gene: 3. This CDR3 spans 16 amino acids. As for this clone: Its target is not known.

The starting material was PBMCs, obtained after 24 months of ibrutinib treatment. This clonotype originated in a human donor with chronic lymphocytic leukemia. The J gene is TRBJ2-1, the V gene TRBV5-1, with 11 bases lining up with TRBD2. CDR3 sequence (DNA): TGCGCCAGCAGCTTGGCTAGCGGGGGGTATTACAATGAGCAGTTCTTC. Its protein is CASSLASGGYYNEQFF. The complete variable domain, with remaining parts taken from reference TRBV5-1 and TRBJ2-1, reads KAGVTQTPRYLIKTRGQQVTLSCSPISGHRSVSWYQQTPGQGLQFLFEYFSETQRNKGNFPGRFSGRQFSNSRSEMNVSTLELGDSALYLCASSLASGGYYNEQFFGPGTRLTVL.